This T cell receptor beta chain was profiled in a study of blood T cell repertoires in COVID-19. Study background: Collection of acute and convalescent COVID-19 samples took place in the United States, Italy and Spain. T cells, B-cell-depleted T cells, or PBMCs supplied cDNA or gDNA.

V lost 3 bases, J lost 4 bases, and 10 bases stayed unmatched. This CDR3 region has 15 residues. Germline V gene lookup returns CDR1 GTSNPN and CDR2 SVGIG (reference sequence). In the original analysis: Estimated nucleated cell counts came from reference gene primer amplification. Repertoires were generated with immunoSEQ multiplex PCR, while TCRdb's copy carries only in-frame clones and drops some. From that table come the V and J calls and clone size; the DNA was used to work out D and trimming. Of 250,000 to 350,000 clones in the sample, roughly 85% were seen once. Sequencing used peripheral blood. This clonotype was sampled from a woman in her twenties or thirties with active or convalescent COVID-19. This chain joins TRBV30 and TRBJ1-1; TRBD1 agrees at 8 bases. This CDR3 reads CAWRRTGRKTTEAFF. The DNA of the CDR3 is TGTGCCTGGAGGCGGACAGGGAGGAAGACCACTGAAGCTTTCTTT.